This entry concerns a single TCR beta chain. The sample is drawn from a study of blood T cell repertoires in COVID-19. The CDR3 loop spans 13 amino acids. The V segment lost 4 bases and the J segment 4 bases; nucleotides outside the gene matches: 4. Looked up from germline, CDR1 is SQVTM and CDR2 is ANQGSEA. Profiling relied on immunoSEQ multiplex PCR, and the TCRdb table lists in-frame clones only, not all of them. The repertoire holds over 250,000 clones, with 91% as singletons. The receptor was isolated from a woman aged 30 to 39 with COVID-19, enrolled during active disease. The sequencing sample was made of peripheral blood. The chain recombines TRBV29-1 with TRBJ2-1, with 7 positions matching TRBD1. Written as DNA, the CDR3 is TGCAGCGTTGGACAGGGACCATACAATGAGCAGTTCTTC. The encoded protein is CSVGQGPYNEQFF.